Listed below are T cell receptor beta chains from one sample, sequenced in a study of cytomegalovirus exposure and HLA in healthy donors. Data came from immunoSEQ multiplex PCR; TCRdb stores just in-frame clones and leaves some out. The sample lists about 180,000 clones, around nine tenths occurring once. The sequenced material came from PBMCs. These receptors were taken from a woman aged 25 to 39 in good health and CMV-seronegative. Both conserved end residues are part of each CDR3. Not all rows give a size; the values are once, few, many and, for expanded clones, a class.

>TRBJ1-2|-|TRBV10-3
CAISEPGQGYGYTF
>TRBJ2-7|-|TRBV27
CASRLAGGPEQYF
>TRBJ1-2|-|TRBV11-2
CASSLGSGNYGYTF
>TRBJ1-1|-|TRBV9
CASSVATEGAFF
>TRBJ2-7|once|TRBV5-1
CASSFTGSKLAYEQYF
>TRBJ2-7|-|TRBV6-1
CASPTRGTGNEQYF
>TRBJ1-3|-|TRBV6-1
CASSDPRGFSGNTIYF
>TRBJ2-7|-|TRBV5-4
CASSLGQGSIYEQYF
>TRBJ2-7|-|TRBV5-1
CASRRTGLDEQYF
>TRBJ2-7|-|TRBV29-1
CSARTPDRSEQYF
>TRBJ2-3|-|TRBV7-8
CASSLAGVGTQYF
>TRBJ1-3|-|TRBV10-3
CAISESSLTSTSSGNTIYF
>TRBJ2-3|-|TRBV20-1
CSASGGDRWYF
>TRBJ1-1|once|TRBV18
CASSPERWNTEAFF
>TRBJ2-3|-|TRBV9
CASSVEQGVDTQYF
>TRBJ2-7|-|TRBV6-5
CASSYSRDSSYEQYF
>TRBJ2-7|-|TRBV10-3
CAIRNGRAGGTLYEQYF
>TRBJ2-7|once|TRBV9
CASSSTPSSYEQYF
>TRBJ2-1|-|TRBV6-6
CVSSYSKYNEQFF